This T cell receptor (beta chain) appears in the sequencing data of a study of beta chain features in type 1 diabetes. V dropped 2 bases and J dropped 4; count of bases not matched to a gene: 1. CDR3 size: 13 residues. CDR1 and CDR2 from the germline V gene are SGHTA and FQGNSA. The sample holds a few counts of this clone. Expressed TCRB transcripts were sequenced, since all the RNA that had been isolated was reverse transcribed. Data came from immunoSEQ multiplex PCR; TCRdb stores just in-frame clones and leaves some out. The repertoire holds under 250,000 clones, with over 12% as singletons. The chain couples TRBV7-2 to TRBJ2-5; TRBD2 matches at 7 bases. The receptor comes from a woman aged 40-49 years in good health. Sequenced sample: naive CD4+ T cells from blood. CDR3 region: CASSLTGGETQYF. CDR3 DNA: TGTGCCAGCAGCTTAACGGGGGGAGAGACCCAGTACTTC.